This TCR beta chain originates from a study of glioma-infiltrating T cells after dendritic cell vaccination. Study-wide background: Samples are from glioblastoma patients in Phase I and II dendritic cell vaccine trials. Treatment, given 2003 to 2012, was autologous tumor lysate-pulsed dendritic cell vaccination.

Method: immunoSEQ multiplex PCR; TCRdb's copy keeps in-frame clones and lacks some. The data hold about 24,000 clones, with roughly nine tenths observed a single time. Time point of the sample: after dendritic cell vaccination, including at tumor progression/relapse. In germline, CDR1 is GTSNPN, CDR2 SVGIG (reference sequence). Trimming removed 5 bases at V and 4 bases at J, with 11 bases between. This CDR3 region has 12 residues. The sample consisted of blood, taken after dendritic cell vaccination. V and J are TRBV30 and TRBJ2-5; possibly TRBD2 for D (7 bases). The source of this sequence is a human donor with glioblastoma. The CDR3: CAWGGAGETQYF. The CDR3, as DNA: TGTGCCTGGGGGGGGGCGGGAGAGACCCAGTACTTC.